One sample yielded the 3 T cell receptor beta chains listed below, sequenced in a study of shared clonotypes between healthy human individuals. Data came from immunoSEQ multiplex PCR; TCRdb stores just in-frame clones and leaves some out. The sample shows 2 million to 3 million clones, approximately 93% of them seen only once. Input material: naive CD4+ T cells from PBMCs. Stated subset: CD45RA+ positively selected. The receptors were sampled from a man aged 18-30 years in good health. Some clones in this sample may be carry-over from other donors' samples.

The chain has TRBV15 and TRBJ1-2; D gene ambiguous. The CDR3 loop spans 14 amino acids. Trimming removed 1 base from V and 7 bases from J, with 13 bases in between. Germline V gene data show CDR1 as LNHNV and CDR2 as YYDKDF (reference sequence). CDR3 in amino acids: CATSRGPGELGYTF. DNA for the CDR3: TGTGCCACCAGCAGAGGTCCGGGAGAACTTGGCTACACCTTC.

This chain connects TRBV30 to TRBJ1-4; 7 bases line up with TRBD1. Germline CDR1 reads GTSNPN; CDR2 reads SVGIG (reference sequence). This CDR3 is 16 amino acids long. Trimming removed 0 bases from V and 7 bases from J; junction bases left unmatched: 11. The CDR3 DNA sequence: TGTGCCTGGAGTGTACTTTGGAAACAGGGGAGTGAAAAACTGTTTTTT. Translating gives CAWSVLWKQGSEKLFF.

This clone was observed a single time. The rearrangement uses TRBV7-8 and TRBJ2-3, with 11 bases identical to TRBD1. Trimming cost V 4 bases and J 5 bases; bases outside gene matches: 5. CDR1 is SGHVS and CDR2 is FQNEAQ in the germline V gene. The CDR3 is 15 amino acids. The CDR3 sequence is CASSSGTGGLDTQYF. For the CDR3, the DNA is TGTGCCAGCAGCTCCGGGACAGGGGGTCTAGATACGCAGTATTTT. Supplemented by reference TRBV7-8 and TRBJ2-3, the full variable domain reads GAGVSQSPRYKVAKRGQDVALRCDPISGHVSLFWYQQALGQGPEFLTYFQNEAQLDKSGLPSDRFFAERPEGSVSTLKIQRTQQEDSAVYLCASSSGTGGLDTQYFGPGTRLTVL.